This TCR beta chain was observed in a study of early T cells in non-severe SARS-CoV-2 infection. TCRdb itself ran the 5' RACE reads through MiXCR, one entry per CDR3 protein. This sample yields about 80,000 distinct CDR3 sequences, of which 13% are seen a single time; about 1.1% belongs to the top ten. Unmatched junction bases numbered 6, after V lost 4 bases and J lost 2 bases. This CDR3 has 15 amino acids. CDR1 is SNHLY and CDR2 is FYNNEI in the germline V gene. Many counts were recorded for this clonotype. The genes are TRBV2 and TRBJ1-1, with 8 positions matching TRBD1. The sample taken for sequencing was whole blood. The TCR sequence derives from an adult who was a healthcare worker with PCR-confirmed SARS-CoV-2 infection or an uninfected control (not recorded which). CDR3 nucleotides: TGTGCCAGCAGTGTGTTTCAGGGGGCTAACACTGAAGCTTTCTTT. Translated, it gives CASSVFQGANTEAFF.